A single sample gave rise to the 17 T cell receptor beta chains below, sequenced in a study of blood T cell repertoires in COVID-19. Libraries were prepared by immunoSEQ multiplex PCR; TCRdb keeps only in-frame clonotypes and omits some of them. This table has approximately 150,000 clones, around 86% appearing once. The sequenced material came from peripheral blood. These TCRs come from a man aged 65-85 years with acute or convalescent COVID-19.

The V and J genes are TRBV20-1 and TRBJ1-2, with D unclear. Germline-derived CDR1 and CDR2 are DFQATT and SNEGSKA (reference sequence). V was clipped by 3 bases and J by 5 bases, with 7 bases between them. The CDR3 runs 11 residues. CDR3 DNA: TGCAGTGCTAGGATGAGTTATGGCTACACCTTC. As protein: CSARMSYGYTF.

Concerning this clone itself: The junction shows a germline mismatch at one end, possibly a read error. V usage is TRBV5-1 and J usage is TRBJ2-1; D is unresolved. The CDR3 sequence is 11 residues long. The V gene's germline CDR1 is SGHRS and CDR2 YFSETQ. DNA of the CDR3: TGTCTGTCGAGCTCCTACAATGAGCAGTTCTTC. It translates to CLSSSYNEQFF.

This chain uses TRBV7-8 with TRBJ2-1; D might be TRBD2 (6 bases). V was shortened by 1 base and J by 7 bases, with 8 bases between the two germline ends. Per the germline V gene, CDR1 is SGHVS and CDR2 is FQNEAQ. The CDR3 totals 13 residues. CDR3 coding DNA: TGTGCCAGCAGCTTAGGAGGAGGGAATGAGCAGTTCTTC. It specifies CASSLGGGNEQFF.

CDR3 coding DNA: TGCGCCAGCAGCCAAGGACAGTTCTCTGGAAACACCATATATTTT. Amino acid sequence: CASSQGQFSGNTIYF. V usage is TRBV4-1 and J usage is TRBJ1-3; D is perhaps TRBD1 (5 bases). The V end lost 1 base, the J end lost 0 bases, and 7 bases lay between the germline ends. There are 15 residues in the CDR3. Germline-derived CDR1 and CDR2 are MGHRA and YSYEKL.

The chain employs TRBV7-9 and TRBJ1-1, with 7 bases that match TRBD1. In germline, CDR1 is SEHNR, CDR2 FQNEAQ (reference sequence). CDR3 length equals 15 residues. With V trimmed by 5 bases and J by 3 bases, 9 bases remained unmatched. The CDR3 reads CASSGYGRGDTEAFF. CDR3 bases: TGTGCCAGCAGCGGTTACGGCAGGGGGGACACTGAAGCTTTCTTT. Together with reference TRBV7-9 and TRBJ1-1, the CDR3 gives the full variable domain: DTGVSQNPRHKITKRGQNVTFRCDPISEHNRLYWYRQTLGQGPEFLTYFQNEAQLEKSRLLSDRFSAERPKGSFSTLEIQRTEQGDSAMYLCASSGYGRGDTEAFFGQGTRLTVV.

The rearrangement links TRBV25-1 to TRBJ2-7; 8 bases line up with TRBD1. CDR3 length: 13 residues. Germline CDR1 reads MGHDK; CDR2 reads SYGVNS. V was clipped by 4 bases and J by 3 bases; unmatched bases: 2. This CDR3 is CASSGQGIYEQYF. CDR3 DNA sequence: TGTGCCAGCAGTGGACAGGGGATCTACGAGCAGTACTTC.

The chain recombines TRBV3-1 (or the pseudogene TRBV3-2) with TRBJ1-5; 8 bases align to TRBD1. The CDR3 spans 15 residues. In germline, CDR1 is LGHDT, CDR2 YNNKEL (reference sequence). The V segment lost 3 bases and the J segment 4 bases; nucleotides outside the gene matches: 5. This chain's CDR3 is CASSQTGDRNQPQHF. In DNA, the CDR3 is TGTGCCAGCAGCCAGACAGGGGATAGGAATCAGCCCCAGCATTTT.

This clone was counted a few times. This chain joins TRBV5-1 and TRBJ2-7; 10 nucleotides match TRBD2. With 7 bases clipped from V and 6 bases from J, the junction kept 13 bases outside the gene matches. Germline V gives CDR1 SGHRS, CDR2 YFSETQ. The CDR3 covers 15 residues. CDR3 nucleotide sequence: TGCGCCAGCTGTCCTAGCGGGAGCCACTCGAGCGAGCAGTACTTC. Its translation: CASCPSGSHSSEQYF.

The chain recombines TRBV18 with TRBJ1-5; 7 positions agree with TRBD1. The germline CDR1 and CDR2 sequences are KGHSH and LQKENI. This CDR3 is built from 14 residues. With 4 bases clipped from V and 1 base from J, the junction kept 1 base outside the gene matches. In nucleotides, the CDR3 is TGTGCCAGCTCACTGGGACAGAGCAATCAGCCCCAGCATTTT. It encodes CASSLGQSNQPQHF.

This clone counts as medium-sized (0.01 to 0.1%). This chain links TRBV28 with TRBJ1-1, with D unresolved. The germline CDR1 and CDR2 sequences are MDHEN and SYDVKM. The CDR3 loop spans 13 amino acids. The germline V and J ends were trimmed by 4 bases and 6 bases, with 12 bases remaining between them. The chain's CDR3 is CASSWQSLAEAFF. CDR3 bases: TGTGCCAGCAGTTGGCAGTCTTTGGCTGAAGCTTTCTTT.

The rearrangement links TRBV7-2 to TRBJ1-1; D ambiguous. This CDR3 comprises 17 residues. V lost 1 base and J lost 3, with 18 bases in between. Germline lookup yields CDR1 SGHTA and CDR2 FQGNSA. The CDR3 DNA reads TGTGCCAGCAGCTTAGACGTATGGGCAGTAGGTGACACTGAAGCTTTCTTT. It specifies CASSLDVWAVGDTEAFF.

The rearrangement joins TRBV28 to TRBJ2-4, with 7 bases fitting TRBD2. Germline CDR1 reads MDHEN; CDR2 reads SYDVKM. The ends lost 10 bases at V and 0 bases at J; junction bases unmatched: 9. This CDR3 contains 15 residues. The CDR3 coding sequence is TGTGCCACCCTAGCGGTGAGTGGAGCCAAAAACATTCAGTACTTC. Amino acids: CATLAVSGAKNIQYF.

The rearrangement links TRBV18 to TRBJ2-2; 7 bases fit TRBD1. Losses at the gene ends were 6 bases for V and 3 bases for J; bases not matched to a gene: 7. This CDR3 is built from 15 residues. Looked up from germline, CDR1 is KGHSH and CDR2 is LQKENI. CDR3 sequence reads: CASSGQGVYTGELFF. Here the CDR3 DNA reads TGTGCCAGCTCCGGTCAGGGGGTGTACACCGGGGAGCTGTTTTTT.

V usage is TRBV5-1 and J usage is TRBJ2-1, with TRBD1 identical over 9 bases. The CDR3 is 15 amino acids. The ends lost 4 bases at V and 8 bases at J; junction bases unmatched: 10. Germline CDR1 is SGHRS and CDR2 is YFSETQ. CDR3 in amino acids: CASSRTGATIDEQFF. Written as DNA, the CDR3 is TGCGCCAGCAGCAGGACAGGGGCCACAATTGATGAGCAGTTCTTC.

This rearrangement joins TRBV15 to TRBJ1-4; the D gene is possibly TRBD1 (6 bases). Looked up from germline, CDR1 is LNHNV and CDR2 is YYDKDF (reference sequence). The CDR3 consists of 17 residues. V was clipped by 0 bases and J by 0 bases, with 11 bases between them. The CDR3 DNA sequence: TGTGCCACCAGCAGAGATTTCGGGGGGCCAACTAATGAAAAACTGTTTTTT. Its translation is CATSRDFGGPTNEKLFF.

This clone has more than one count but fewer than ten. The chain carries TRBV19 and TRBJ2-7, with 9 bases lining up with TRBD2. Germline values: CDR1 LNHDA, CDR2 SQIVND (reference sequence). V dropped 6 bases and J dropped 4; count of bases not matched to a gene: 7. There are 14 residues in the CDR3. The CDR3 sequence is CASRSSGSNYEQYF. For the CDR3, the DNA is TGTGCCAGTAGAAGTAGCGGGAGCAATTACGAGCAGTACTTC.

The chain carries TRBV30 and TRBJ1-6; no clear D gene. V was pared by 5 bases and J by 7 bases, with 15 bases between. This CDR3 spans 14 amino acids. The germline CDR1 and CDR2 sequences are GTSNPN and SVGIG (reference sequence). The CDR3 nucleotides read TGTGCCTGGCGCCCCGGACGGGGAAATTCACCCCTCCACTTT. Translated: CAWRPGRGNSPLHF.